This T cell receptor (beta chain) is from a study of T cell repertoires in cytomegalovirus infection. Study-level background: Peptides in the study included HLA-C-restricted and HLA-B-restricted CMV epitopes. Indications came from public TCR beta signatures; they pointed to CMV infection and to a matching HLA type. Study-level findings and limits: Cumulated frequencies of public TCR beta families served to identify carriers of CMV plus the relevant HLA. The response measured ex vivo was dominated by TCR beta clonotypes (HLA-C-restricted and CMV-specific).

About this clonotype: Antigen specificity is unknown.

One entry per CDR3 protein results from TCRdb running MiXCR on the reads. Of about 770,000 distinct CDR3 sequences in the sample, about 29% were seen once. This CDR3 spans 14 amino acids. Per germline, CDR1 LNHDA and CDR2 SQIVND (reference sequence). Trimming removed 9 bases at V and 1 base at J, with 15 bases between. The genes are TRBV19 and TRBJ1-1; D unclear. The source of this sequence is a human donor in good health (CMV status not recorded). Some clones in this sample may be carry-over from other donors' samples. The sample in question was cultured CD8+ T cells from PBMCs, obtained from culture after CMV antigen stimulation. The CDR3 DNA sequence: TGTGCCAGCGTGCCAAATCCCTCGAACACTGAAGCTTTCTTT. Translating gives CASVPNPSNTEAFF.